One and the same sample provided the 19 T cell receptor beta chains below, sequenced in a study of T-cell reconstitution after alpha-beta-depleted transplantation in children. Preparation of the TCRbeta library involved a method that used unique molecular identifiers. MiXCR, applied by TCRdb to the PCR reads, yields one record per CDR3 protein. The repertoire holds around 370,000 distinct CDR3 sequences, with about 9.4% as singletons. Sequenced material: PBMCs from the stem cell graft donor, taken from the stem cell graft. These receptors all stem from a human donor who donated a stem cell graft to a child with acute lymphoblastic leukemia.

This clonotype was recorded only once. The CDR3 reads CASRGTVRSTSGANVLTF. The CDR3 DNA is TGTGCCAGCAGGGGGACAGTCCGCTCCACCTCTGGGGCCAACGTCCTGACTTTC. This chain uses TRBV6-2 or TRBV6-3 with TRBJ2-6; 7 bases are a match to TRBD1. This CDR3 is 18 amino acids long. V was clipped by 6 bases and J by 0 bases; unmatched bases: 11. The germline CDR1 and CDR2 sequences are MNHEY and SVGEGT.

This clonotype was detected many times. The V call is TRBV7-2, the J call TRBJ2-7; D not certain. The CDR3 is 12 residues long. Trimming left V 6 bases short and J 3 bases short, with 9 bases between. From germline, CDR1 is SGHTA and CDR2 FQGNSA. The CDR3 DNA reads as TGTGCCAGCAGTTTGGGCGTCTACGAGCAGTACTTC. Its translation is CASSLGVYEQYF. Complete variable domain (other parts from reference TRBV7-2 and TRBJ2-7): GAGVSQSPSNKVTEKGKDVELRCDPISGHTALYWYRQSLGQGLEFLIYFQGNSAPDKSGLPSDRFSAERTGGSVSTLTIQRTQQEDSAVYLCASSLGVYEQYFGPGTRLTVT.

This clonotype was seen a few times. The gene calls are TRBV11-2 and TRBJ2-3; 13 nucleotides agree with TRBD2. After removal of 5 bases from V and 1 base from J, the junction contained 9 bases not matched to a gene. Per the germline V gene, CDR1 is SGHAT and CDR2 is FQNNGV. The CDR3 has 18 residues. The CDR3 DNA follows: TGTGCCAGCAGCATCTTACCCGGGACTAGCGGGGGCACAGATACGCAGTATTTT. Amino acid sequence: CASSILPGTSGGTDTQYF.

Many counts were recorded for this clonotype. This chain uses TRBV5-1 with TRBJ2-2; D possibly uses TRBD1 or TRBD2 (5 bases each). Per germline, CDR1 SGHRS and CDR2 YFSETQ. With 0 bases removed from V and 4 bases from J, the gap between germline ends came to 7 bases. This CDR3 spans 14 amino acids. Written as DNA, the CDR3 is TGCGCCAGCAGCTTGGGGGACGGCACCGGGGAGCTGTTTTTT. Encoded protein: CASSLGDGTGELFF. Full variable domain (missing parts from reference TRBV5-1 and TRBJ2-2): KAGVTQTPRYLIKTRGQQVTLSCSPISGHRSVSWYQQTPGQGLQFLFEYFSETQRNKGNFPGRFSGRQFSNSRSEMNVSTLELGDSALYLCASSLGDGTGELFFGEGSRLTVL.

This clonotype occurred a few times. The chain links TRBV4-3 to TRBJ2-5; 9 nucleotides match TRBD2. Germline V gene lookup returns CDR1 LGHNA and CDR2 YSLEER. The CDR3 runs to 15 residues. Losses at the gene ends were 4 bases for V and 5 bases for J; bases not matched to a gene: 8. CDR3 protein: CASSRALTSGETQYF. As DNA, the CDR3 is TGCGCCAGCAGCCGAGCTCTCACTAGCGGGGAGACCCAGTACTTC.

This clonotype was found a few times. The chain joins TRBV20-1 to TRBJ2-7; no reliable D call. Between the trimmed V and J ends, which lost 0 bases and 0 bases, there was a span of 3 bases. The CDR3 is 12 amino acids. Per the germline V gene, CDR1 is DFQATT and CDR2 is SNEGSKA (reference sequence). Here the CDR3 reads CSARDISYEQYF. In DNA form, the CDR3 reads TGCAGTGCTAGAGATATCTCCTACGAGCAGTACTTC.

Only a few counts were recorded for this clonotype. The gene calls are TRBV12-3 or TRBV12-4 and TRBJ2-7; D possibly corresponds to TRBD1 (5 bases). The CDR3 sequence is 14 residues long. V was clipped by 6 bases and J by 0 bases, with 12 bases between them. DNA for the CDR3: TGTGCCAGCAGGGCCTTTGGGGCCTCCTACGAGCAGTACTTC. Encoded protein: CASRAFGASYEQYF.

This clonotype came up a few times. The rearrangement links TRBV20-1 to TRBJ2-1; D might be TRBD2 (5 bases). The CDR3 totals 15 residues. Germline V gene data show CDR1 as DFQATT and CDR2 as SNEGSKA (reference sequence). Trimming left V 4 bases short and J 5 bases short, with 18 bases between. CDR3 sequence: CSATSQGRGHNEQFF. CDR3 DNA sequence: TGCAGTGCTACCTCGCAAGGCCGAGGGCACAATGAGCAGTTCTTC.

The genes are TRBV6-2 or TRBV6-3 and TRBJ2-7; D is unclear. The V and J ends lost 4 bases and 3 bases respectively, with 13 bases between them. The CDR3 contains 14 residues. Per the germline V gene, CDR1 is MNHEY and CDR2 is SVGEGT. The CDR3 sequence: CASSSLGRIYEQYF. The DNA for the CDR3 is TGTGCCAGCAGTTCCCTCGGACGGATCTACGAGCAGTACTTC.

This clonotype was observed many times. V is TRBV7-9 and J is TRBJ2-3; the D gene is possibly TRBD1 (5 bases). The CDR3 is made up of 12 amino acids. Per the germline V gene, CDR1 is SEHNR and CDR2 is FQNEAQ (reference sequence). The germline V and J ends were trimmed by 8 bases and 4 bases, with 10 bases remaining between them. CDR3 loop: CASGAVADTQYF. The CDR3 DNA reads TGTGCCAGCGGGGCAGTGGCAGATACGCAGTATTTT.

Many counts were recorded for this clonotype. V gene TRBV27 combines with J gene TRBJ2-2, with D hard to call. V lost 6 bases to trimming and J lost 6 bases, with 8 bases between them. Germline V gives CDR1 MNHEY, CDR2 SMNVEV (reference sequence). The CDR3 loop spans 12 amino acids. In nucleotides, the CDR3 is TGTGCCAGCAGCCTGGCCGCCGGGGAGCTGTTTTTT. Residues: CASSLAAGELFF.

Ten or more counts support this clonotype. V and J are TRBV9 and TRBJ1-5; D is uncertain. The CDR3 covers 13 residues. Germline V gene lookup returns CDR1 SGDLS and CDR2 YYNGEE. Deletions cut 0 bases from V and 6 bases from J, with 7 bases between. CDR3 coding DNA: TGTGCCAGCAGCGTAGGGTCGGGTCAGCCCCAGCATTTT. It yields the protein CASSVGSGQPQHF.

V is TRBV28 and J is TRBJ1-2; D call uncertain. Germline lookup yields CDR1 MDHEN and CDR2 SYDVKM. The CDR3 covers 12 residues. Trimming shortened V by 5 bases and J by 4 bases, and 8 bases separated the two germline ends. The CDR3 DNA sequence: TGTGCCAGCAGTCCCTCCTCCTATGGCTACACCTTC. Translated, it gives CASSPSSYGYTF.

Here the CDR3 reads CASRTGQVVQPQHF. The CDR3 coding sequence is TGTGCCAGCAGGACTGGACAGGTGGTACAGCCCCAGCATTTT. V usage is TRBV6-1 and J usage is TRBJ1-5; TRBD1 agrees at 7 bases. The CDR3 is 14 amino acids. Trimming cost V 6 bases and J 7 bases; bases outside gene matches: 9. CDR1 is MNHNS and CDR2 is SASEGT in the germline V gene.

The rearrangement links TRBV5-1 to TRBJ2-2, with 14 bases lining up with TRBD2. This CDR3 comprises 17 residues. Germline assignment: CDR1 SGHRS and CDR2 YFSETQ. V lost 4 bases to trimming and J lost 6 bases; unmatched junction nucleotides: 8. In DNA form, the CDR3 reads TGCGCCAGCAGCCCAGGGGGGACTAGCGGGAGCCCCGGGGAGCTGTTTTTT. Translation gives CASSPGGTSGSPGELFF.

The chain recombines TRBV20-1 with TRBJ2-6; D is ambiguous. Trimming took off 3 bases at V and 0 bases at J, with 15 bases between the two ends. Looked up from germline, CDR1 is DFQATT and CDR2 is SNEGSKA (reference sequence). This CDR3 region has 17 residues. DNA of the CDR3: TGCAGTGCTAGGATGATCGGTCCGCCCTCTGGGGCCAACGTCCTGACTTTC. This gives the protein CSARMIGPPSGANVLTF.

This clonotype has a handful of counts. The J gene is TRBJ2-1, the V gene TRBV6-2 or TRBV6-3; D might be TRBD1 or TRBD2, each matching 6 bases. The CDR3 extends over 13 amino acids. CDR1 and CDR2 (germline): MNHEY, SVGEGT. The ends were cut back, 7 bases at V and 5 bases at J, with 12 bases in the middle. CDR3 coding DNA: TGTGCCAGCAACAGGGCGGGAAACAATGAGCAGTTCTTC. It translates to CASNRAGNNEQFF.

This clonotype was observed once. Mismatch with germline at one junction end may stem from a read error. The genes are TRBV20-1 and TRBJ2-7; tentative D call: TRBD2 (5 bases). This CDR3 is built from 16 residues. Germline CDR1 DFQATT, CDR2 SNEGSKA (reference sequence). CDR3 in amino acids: CCAIQPEDWVSYEQYF. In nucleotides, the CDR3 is TGCTGTGCTATACAGCCGGAGGACTGGGTCTCCTACGAGCAGTACTTC.

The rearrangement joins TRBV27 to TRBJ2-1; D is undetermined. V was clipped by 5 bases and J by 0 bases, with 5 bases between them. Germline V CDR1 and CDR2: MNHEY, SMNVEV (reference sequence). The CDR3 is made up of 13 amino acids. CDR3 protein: CASSHSSYNEQFF. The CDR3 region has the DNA TGTGCCAGCAGTCACAGCTCCTACAATGAGCAGTTCTTC.